This passage covers 23 T cell receptor beta chains from one sample sequenced in a study of CD8+CD57+ T cells in acquired aplastic anemia (dated by TCRdb to the late 2010s). Patients chosen for sequencing had shown expansion of CD8+CD57+ cells by flow cytometry. The instrument given in TCRdb is Illumina HiSeq 2000. Profiling of TCR beta VDJ combinations and CDR3 sequences used genomic DNA as the template. TCRdb passed the public sequencing reads through fastp at Q25 and MiXCR, retaining productive beta sequences. A single entry per CDR3 protein holds the most common genes and DNA from its merged rows. The sample contains about 240,000 distinct CDR3 sequences, approximately 45% of them found a single time. The top ten clonotypes cover 7.8% of the sample. What was sequenced was sorted CD4+, CD8+, or CD8+CD57+ T cells (not recorded which) from PBMCs. These receptors all stem from a human donor with aplastic anemia.

This clonotype was observed many times. This chain links TRBV12-3 or TRBV12-4 with TRBJ2-1; D perhaps matches TRBD2 (5 bases). This CDR3 is 15 amino acids long. Between the trimmed V and J ends, which lost 2 bases and 9 bases, there was a span of 17 bases. CDR3 sequence (DNA): TGTGCCAGCAGTTTAAGCGTTGGACTGGTCATTGAGCAGTTCTTC. Translation gives CASSLSVGLVIEQFF.

Many counts were recorded for this clonotype. The rearrangement uses TRBV20-1 and TRBJ2-7; 9 bases are a match to TRBD1. The CDR3 is 17 residues long. Trimming removed 1 base from V and 5 bases from J; junction bases left unmatched: 15. Germline CDR1 reads DFQATT; CDR2 reads SNEGSKA (reference sequence). CDR3 sequence reads: CSARASGLTGGINEQYF. The CDR3 DNA sequence: TGCAGTGCTAGAGCGTCCGGCTTGACAGGGGGTATCAACGAGCAGTACTTC.

The chain links TRBV10-3 to TRBJ1-1, with 11 bases aligning to TRBD1. CDR1 and CDR2 (germline): ENHRY, SYGVKD. V was pared by 6 bases and J by 4 bases, with 4 bases of the junction left unmatched. The CDR3 loop spans 14 amino acids. In DNA, the CDR3 is TGTGCCATCAGCCCGGACAGGGGGCTCACTGAAGCTTTCTTT. Its protein product is CAISPDRGLTEAFF.

This clonotype came up many times. The chain links TRBV30 to TRBJ1-6; possibly TRBD1 for D (6 bases). V lost 5 bases and J 10 bases, leaving 15 bases between the germline ends. CDR3 size: 13 residues. Germline assignment: CDR1 GTSNPN and CDR2 SVGIG (reference sequence). The CDR3 loop is CAWGTGTGSPLHF. CDR3 DNA sequence: TGTGCCTGGGGAACAGGGACCGGCTCACCCCTCCACTTT.

Ten or more counts support this clonotype. The chain joins TRBV15 to TRBJ1-1, with D hard to call. V dropped 0 bases and J dropped 3 bases, with 8 bases sitting between them. The CDR3 consists of 14 residues. Germline V CDR1 and CDR2: LNHNV, YYDKDF (reference sequence). The CDR3 DNA follows: TGTGCCACCAGCAGAGATCTAACAGACACTGAAGCTTTCTTT. This sequence encodes CATSRDLTDTEAFF.

This chain links TRBV9 with TRBJ2-3; 7 bases map to TRBD2. V lost 6 bases to trimming and J lost 3 bases; unmatched junction nucleotides: 7. This CDR3 has 14 residues. Per the germline V gene, CDR1 is SGDLS and CDR2 is YYNGEE. CDR3 DNA: TGTGCCAGCACTTTGGCCGGGGGGACAGATACGCAGTATTTT. Amino acids: CASTLAGGTDTQYF.

The chain couples TRBV20-1 to TRBJ1-1; 7 positions agree with TRBD1. V shed 1 base, J shed 1 base, and the junction held 6 bases outside the gene matches. The CDR3 extends over 15 amino acids. Germline CDR1 DFQATT, CDR2 SNEGSKA (reference sequence). DNA of the CDR3: TGCAGTGCTAGAGTAAGGGGGCGGGGGAACACTGAAGCTTTCTTT. It encodes CSARVRGRGNTEAFF.

V is TRBV27 and J is TRBJ1-2; D possibly corresponds to TRBD1 (5 bases). Germline CDR1 is MNHEY and CDR2 is SMNVEV (reference sequence). V was clipped by 9 bases and J by 6 bases, with 17 bases between them. The CDR3 consists of 13 residues. CDR3 in DNA: TGTGCCAGTATCGGGACGTTATCCGATGGCTACACCTTC. It yields the protein CASIGTLSDGYTF.

The chain carries TRBV25-1 and TRBJ1-5; 7 bases are a match to TRBD1. CDR3 length: 15 residues. V gave up 8 bases and J gave up 0 bases; unmatched junction bases: 7. Germline-derived CDR1 and CDR2 are MGHDK and SYGVNS. CDR3 in amino acids: CASGGTDFSNQPQHF. The CDR3 coding sequence is TGTGCCAGCGGTGGGACAGATTTTAGCAATCAGCCCCAGCATTTT. The full variable domain, in which reference TRBV25-1 and TRBJ1-5 provide the parts outside the CDR3, is EADIYQTPRYLVIGTGKKITLECSQTMGHDKMYWYQQDPGMELHLIHYSYGVNSTEKGDLSSESTVSRIRTEHFPLTLESARPSHTSQYLCASGGTDFSNQPQHFGDGTRLSIL.

V and J are TRBV19 and TRBJ1-4, with unresolved D. With 3 bases removed from V and 3 bases from J, the gap between germline ends came to 17 bases. CDR1 is LNHDA and CDR2 is SQIVND in the germline V gene (reference sequence). This CDR3 has 17 residues. DNA of the CDR3: TGTGCCAGTAGTATCGACCGGGCCTTTAGGGCTAATGAAAAACTGTTTTTT. Its protein is CASSIDRAFRANEKLFF.

This clonotype occurred a few times. The chain combines TRBV7-2 with TRBJ2-7; 12 bases are shared with TRBD1. Germline CDR1 is SGHTA and CDR2 is FQGNSA. V shed 5 bases and J 6 bases; nucleotides not matched to a gene: 8. The length of the CDR3 is 15 residues. This chain's CDR3 is CASSVIGTGGGEQYF. The DNA for the CDR3 is TGTGCCAGCAGCGTGATCGGGACAGGGGGCGGCGAGCAGTACTTC.

This clonotype has ten or more counts. The chain employs TRBV12-3 or TRBV12-4 and TRBJ1-2; 10 bases are a match to TRBD1. The ends lost 6 bases at V and 7 bases at J; junction bases unmatched: 2. The CDR3 contains 12 residues. This CDR3 is CASRTGGFGYTF. CDR3 sequence (DNA): TGTGCCAGCAGGACAGGGGGCTTTGGCTACACCTTC.

V is TRBV30 and J is TRBJ1-1; D not resolved. V was clipped by 1 base and J by 8 bases, with 20 bases between them. The CDR3 sequence is 15 residues long. Germline CDR1 GTSNPN, CDR2 SVGIG (reference sequence). The CDR3: CAWSGFSWLESEAFF. As DNA, the CDR3 is TGTGCCTGGAGTGGGTTTAGTTGGTTGGAGTCGGAAGCTTTCTTT.

The chain uses TRBV2 and TRBJ1-2, with TRBD1 as a possible D gene (5 bases). The CDR3 covers 18 residues. Trimming took off 8 bases at V and 5 bases at J, with 30 bases between the two ends. The germline CDR1 and CDR2 sequences are SNHLY and FYNNEI. CDR3 nucleotides: TGTGCCAGCGCCCGAATTGGGCAGGGAGGGAGTAATCGGTATGGCTACACCTTC. It translates to CASARIGQGGSNRYGYTF.

This clonotype was counted a few times. A much bigger clone sits one base away, suggesting this may be a read error. This CDR3 is missing its conserved last phenylalanine or tryptophan, likely due to a read error. The chain recombines TRBV2 with TRBJ1-3; the match to TRBD1 covers 7 bases. The CDR3 sequence is 15 residues long. From germline, CDR1 is SNHLY and CDR2 FYNNEI. V was clipped by 6 bases and J by 3 bases; unmatched bases: 8. For the CDR3, the DNA is TGTGCCAGCAGAACTGGGACAGACTTTGGAAACACCATATATTCT. Amino acids: CASRTGTDFGNTIYS.

DNA of the CDR3: TGCAGCGTTGAAGAGCCCCGTTACGAGCAGTACTTC. Translation: CSVEEPRYEQYF. This rearrangement joins TRBV29-1 to TRBJ2-7; D ambiguous. The CDR3 covers 12 residues. V lost 0 bases to trimming and J lost 4 bases, with 7 bases between them. The germline CDR1 and CDR2 sequences are SQVTM and ANQGSEA.

This clonotype showed up many times. The CDR3 coding sequence is TGCGCCAGCAGCCAAGAAGGTGGGCAGCCCCAGCATTTT. It is translated as CASSQEGGQPQHF. The chain employs TRBV4-1 and TRBJ1-5, with D unresolved. CDR3 size: 13 residues. Germline V lookup: CDR1 MGHRA, CDR2 YSYEKL. V gave up 0 bases and J gave up 7 bases, with 7 bases separating them.

This clonotype has a count of ten or more. This chain uses TRBV4-1 with TRBJ1-5, with a tentative D call TRBD1 (5 bases). The CDR3 is 14 amino acids. Germline V lookup: CDR1 MGHRA, CDR2 YSYEKL. Trimming removed 0 bases at V and 4 bases at J, with 7 bases between. CDR3 nucleotide sequence: TGCGCCAGCAGCCAAGACGGGGGAAATCAGCCCCAGCATTTT. Translation: CASSQDGGNQPQHF.

This clonotype was counted a few times. The chain carries TRBV6-5 and TRBJ2-1, with D perhaps TRBD1 (5 bases). Trimming stripped 4 bases from V and 15 bases from J, with 22 bases between. Germline V gene sequence: CDR1 MNHEY, CDR2 SVGAGI. The CDR3 has 14 residues. CDR3 region: CASSCSGLNCRGFF. The CDR3 nucleotides read TGTGCCAGCAGTTGTTCCGGGTTGAATTGTAGGGGGTTCTTC.

This clonotype was detected many times. The chain uses TRBV7-2 and TRBJ1-2, with D hard to call. Germline V gene data show CDR1 as SGHTA and CDR2 as FQGNSA. The V and J ends lost 4 bases and 6 bases respectively, with 21 bases between them. The CDR3 spans 16 residues. The CDR3 DNA follows: TGTGCCAGCAGCTCTCCTCTATCTTGGACGTCCGATGGCTACACCTTC. The encoded protein is CASSSPLSWTSDGYTF. The whole variable domain, filled in from reference TRBV7-2 and TRBJ1-2, reads GAGVSQSPSNKVTEKGKDVELRCDPISGHTALYWYRQSLGQGLEFLIYFQGNSAPDKSGLPSDRFSAERTGGSVSTLTIQRTQQEDSAVYLCASSSPLSWTSDGYTFGSGTRLTVV.

This clonotype was seen ten or more times. The chain carries TRBV20-1 and TRBJ1-5; possible D gene TRBD1, 6 bases. This CDR3 is 14 amino acids long. V dropped 5 bases and J dropped 1 base, with 12 bases sitting between them. From germline, CDR1 is DFQATT and CDR2 SNEGSKA (reference sequence). The CDR3 DNA follows: TGCAGTGCTCACCCGCAGGGGAGCAATCAGCCCCAGCATTTT. Translated: CSAHPQGSNQPQHF.

The V and J genes are TRBV3-1 and TRBJ2-7; 8 bases align to TRBD1. The trim removed 5 bases at V and 5 bases at J, leaving 11 bases unmatched. The CDR3 totals 15 residues. The germline CDR1 and CDR2 sequences are LGHDT and YNNKEL (reference sequence). For the CDR3, the DNA is TGTGCCAGCAGCTTATCTCAGGGGGCTTTGGACGAGCAGTACTTC. It yields the protein CASSLSQGALDEQYF.

V is TRBV12-3 or TRBV12-4 and J is TRBJ1-1; D unresolved. With 1 base removed from V and 11 bases from J, the gap between germline ends came to 14 bases. CDR3 size: 13 residues. CDR3 nucleotide sequence: TGTGCCAGCAGTTTAGGGCAGTCTTCTGGGGCTTTCTTT. Its translation: CASSLGQSSGAFF.